These T cell receptor beta chains were read from a single sample in a study of regulatory T cells in long-lasting Graves disease. TCRdb re-called the multiplex PCR reads through MiXCR, storing one row per CDR3 protein. Of roughly 400,000 distinct CDR3 sequences listed, roughly 23% are singletons. Sequences were derived from peripheral blood mononuclear cells (PBMCs), sampled when the disease was refractory, from a patient treated with antithyroid drugs. The origin of the receptors is a female donor with Graves disease. The CDR3 runs from the conserved cysteine through the conserved F or W. The D gene is left open where the match is weak. Clone size is shown for a subset of rows, as once, few, many or a class of expanded clone.

V	size	J	D	DNA	CDR3
TRBV7-8	many	TRBJ1-2	.	TGTGCCAGCAGCCGTACCGGGACAACCAACTATGGCTACACCTTC	CASSRTGTTNYGYTF
TRBV18	few	TRBJ2-7	TRBD2	TGTGCCAGCTCACCACCCAGCGGGATCATGGAGCAGTACTTC	CASSPPSGIMEQYF
TRBV30	.	TRBJ1-4	.	TGTGCCTGGAGTGTTGTTGGGGGTTTGCGAGAAAAACTGTTTTTT	CAWSVVGGLREKLFF
TRBV10-2	few	TRBJ1-2	.	TGCGCCAGCAGTGAGTCCTCGACAGCCACCATCTATAACTATGGCTACACCTTC	CASSESSTATIYNYGYTF
TRBV12-3/TRBV12-4	many	TRBJ2-1	TRBD1	TGTGCCAGCCTGAACAGGGGGAAGAACAATGAGCAGTTCTTC	CASLNRGKNNEQFF
TRBV28	.	TRBJ1-2	TRBD1	TGTGCCAGCAGCCGACAGGGAAACTATGGCCACACCTTC	CASSRQGNYGHTF
TRBV28	many	TRBJ2-7	TRBD1	TGTGCCAGCAGTCCGCTCGGGACAGGGAGGAACTACGAGCAGTACTTC	CASSPLGTGRNYEQYF
TRBV28	few	TRBJ1-3	TRBD1	TGTGCCAGCAGGTCACACAGGGGGCTCGGAAACACCATATATTTT	CASRSHRGLGNTIYF
TRBV4-1	.	TRBJ2-7	TRBD2	TGCGCCAGCAGCCGGACTAGCGGGAGGGCCTACGAGCAGTACTTC	CASSRTSGRAYEQYF
TRBV5-1	many	TRBJ2-6	.	TGCGCCAGCAGGGGCCAGGCTGGGGCCAACGTCCTGACTTTC	CASRGQAGANVLTF
TRBV29-1	many	TRBJ2-7	.	TGCAGCGTTGAACTTGACGGCACCTACGAGCAGTACTTC	CSVELDGTYEQYF
TRBV19	few	TRBJ2-6	.	TGTGCCAGTAGTATAGCCGATAGCTCTGGGGCCAACGTCCTGACTTTC	CASSIADSSGANVLTF
TRBV12-3/TRBV12-4	few	TRBJ1-4	.	TGTGCCAGCGGACGAGGCGGTCCCACCTATGAAAAACTGTTTTTT	CASGRGGPTYEKLFF
TRBV11-2	.	TRBJ2-7	TRBD1	TGTGCCAGCAGCTCCCAGACAGGGGGCGAGCAGTACTTC	CASSSQTGGEQYF
TRBV5-5	many	TRBJ2-7	TRBD1	TGTGCCAGCACCCCCCCGGACAGGCGTTACGAGCAGTACTTC	CASTPPDRRYEQYF
TRBV9	few	TRBJ1-1	.	TGTGCCAGCAGCGTTCGTAGCGACACTGAAGCTTTCTTT	CASSVRSDTEAFF
TRBV11-1	many	TRBJ2-7	TRBD1	TGTGCCAGCAGCCATAGGCGACAGGGTGTATCCTACGAGCAGTACTTC	CASSHRRQGVSYEQYF
TRBV12-3/TRBV12-4	.	TRBJ2-3	.	TGTGCCAGCAGATGGACGGGACCCCGCACAGATACGCAGTATTTT	CASRWTGPRTDTQYF
TRBV10-3	many	TRBJ2-2	.	TGTGCCATCAAAGTTAGCACCGGGGAGCTGTTTTTT	CAIKVSTGELFF
TRBV25-1	many	TRBJ2-7	.	TGTGCCAGCAGTGAAGGTGGGACATCGTACTTC	CASSEGGTSYF
TRBV4-1	.	TRBJ1-1	.	TGCGCCAGCAGCCAAATCGGACAGAAGAACACTGAAGCTTTCTTT	CASSQIGQKNTEAFF
TRBV12-3/TRBV12-4	few	TRBJ2-7	.	TGTGCCAGCAGTAAGGACGGTTACTCCTACGAGCAGCACTTC	CASSKDGYSYEQHF
TRBV27	many	TRBJ2-7	TRBD1	TGTGCCAGCGGGGACAGGCCACCCTACGAGCAGTACTTC	CASGDRPPYEQYF
TRBV28	many	TRBJ2-7	TRBD1	TGTGCCAGCAGACGGGACAGCTCCTACGAGCAGTACTTC	CASRRDSSYEQYF
TRBV6-2/TRBV6-3	.	TRBJ2-1	.	TGTGCCAGCAGTTACCTGGGACGGAACAATGAGCAGTTCTTC	CASSYLGRNNEQFF
TRBV6-1	many	TRBJ1-5	.	TGTGCCAGCAGTGAAGCCTATGGGACACTTATCAATCAGCCCCAGCATTTT	CASSEAYGTLINQPQHF
TRBV12-3/TRBV12-4	many	TRBJ2-7	TRBD2	TGTGCCAGCAGTACAGCCCTTCCGGGAGGGCCAGGCGAGCAGTACTTC	CASSTALPGGPGEQYF
TRBV7-3	.	TRBJ2-6	.	TGTGCCAGCAGCTTACAGGGAATGTCTGGGGCCAACGTCCTGACTTTC	CASSLQGMSGANVLTF
TRBV20-1	many	TRBJ1-2	TRBD1	TGCAGTGGCAGGGGGCCTAACTATGGCTACACCTTC	CSGRGPNYGYTF